This TCR beta chain was captured in a study of T cell responses to AZD1222 COVID-19 vaccine. Study summary: Pooling was applied to second doses at about 4 or about 12 weeks. Study-wide results and limits: Seropositivity was recorded at baseline in only a handful of AZD1222 recipients. Repertoires in all cases were sampled only once the peak T cell response had passed. Spike-specific TCR depth and breadth grew after two AZD1222 doses.

TCRdb keeps only in-frame clones here, not all; method: immunoSEQ multiplex PCR. The data contain roughly 100,000 clones, roughly 84% of them singletons. Comments on this clone: Its antigen remains unknown.

Germline V gene data show CDR1 as SGHDT and CDR2 as YYEEEE. The CDR3 length is 12 residues. Trimming took 6 bases from V and 7 from J, leaving 13 bases between them. This sequence joins TRBV5-6 and TRBJ1-2; D is unresolved. The sample was peripheral blood, taken on day 0 of AZD1222 vaccination. This TCR derives from an adult in good health. The DNA of the CDR3 is TGTGCCAGCATCCGAGAGGGTCGTGGCTACACCTTC. This encodes CASIREGRGYTF.